One T cell receptor beta chain is described in this entry. Antigen specificity is unknown. Produced via immunoSEQ multiplex PCR; TCRdb's table is partial and in-frame only. The profile covers roughly 180,000 clones, with about nine tenths appearing a single time and around 1.8% taken by the ten largest. These data belong to a study of T cell responses to AZD1222 COVID-19 vaccine. General observations from the study: Repertoires were sampled only after the peak T cell response. When two AZD1222 doses had been given, Spike-specific TCR breadth and depth rose.

From germline, CDR1 is LGHDT and CDR2 YNNKEL (reference sequence). V was pared by 6 bases and J by 13 bases, with 19 bases between. This CDR3 region has 14 residues. The sequencing used peripheral blood, collected on day 0 of AZD1222 vaccination. V usage is TRBV3-1 (or the pseudogene TRBV3-2) and J usage is TRBJ1-6; D possibly corresponds to TRBD1 (6 bases). The TCR was taken from an adult in good health. CDR3 sequence (DNA): TGTGCCAGCAGTACCACAGGGATTTTGTCGCCCCTCCACTTT. This encodes CASSTTGILSPLHF.